The rows below give T cell receptor beta chains drawn from one sample of a study of T cells after yellow fever vaccination. TCRdb ran MiXCR on the 5' RACE reads and lists one entry per CDR3 protein. Found here are 450,000 to 600,000 distinct CDR3 sequences, 17% of them singletons; the top ten hold 17%. The sample in question was PBMCs, obtained 5 to 6 days after the first yellow fever vaccination. All receptors derive from a man aged 18 to 29 who received the YFV17D yellow fever vaccine. Both conserved end residues are part of each CDR3. The D gene is left open where the match is weak. Some rows have no size entry. The others give once, few or many, or a class for an expanded clone.

d_call,j_call,v_call,clone_size,cdr3_aa,cdr3_nt
.,TRBJ1-6,TRBV29-1,.,CSVRDTYNSPLHF,TGCAGCGTCCGGGACACCTATAATTCACCCCTCCACTTT
.,TRBJ2-7,TRBV6-2/TRBV6-3,.,CASSYPARSEQYF,TGTGCCAGCAGCTATCCCGCACGCAGCGAGCAGTACTTC
.,TRBJ2-1,TRBV6-1,.,CASSEMVDSYNEQFF,TGTGCCAGCAGTGAAATGGTAGACTCCTACAATGAGCAGTTCTTC
TRBD2,TRBJ2-7,TRBV7-8,few,CASSRRDGGTYEQYF,TGTGCCAGCAGCCGCCGGGACGGGGGGACCTACGAGCAGTACTTC
.,TRBJ1-5,TRBV6-2/TRBV6-3,.,CASRPSNQPQHF,TGTGCCAGCAGACCTAGCAATCAGCCCCAGCATTTT
TRBD2,TRBJ2-3,TRBV6-2/TRBV6-3,.,CASSYRRGITDTQYF,TGTGCCAGCAGTTATCGGCGGGGGATCACAGATACGCAGTATTTT
TRBD1,TRBJ1-5,TRBV5-6,many,CASSTWTGDTQPQHF,TGTGCCAGCAGCACATGGACAGGGGATACTCAGCCCCAGCATTTT
.,TRBJ2-3,TRBV20-1,.,CSARIGRTSTDTQYF,TGCAGTGCTAGAATCGGGCGGACTAGCACAGATACGCAGTATTTT
TRBD1,TRBJ2-7,TRBV12-3/TRBV12-4,.,CASSSTGAEQYF,TGTGCCAGCAGTTCGACAGGGGCCGAGCAGTACTTC
TRBD2,TRBJ2-7,TRBV12-3/TRBV12-4,.,CASSLGAGREQYF,TGTGCCAGCAGTTTGGGAGCGGGGCGGGAGCAGTACTTC
TRBD2,TRBJ2-5,TRBV4-3,.,CASSQDRGGAGQETQYF,TGCGCCAGCAGCCAAGACCGCGGGGGGGCCGGCCAAGAGACCCAGTACTTC
.,TRBJ2-2,TRBV19,few,CASSIVVGNTGELFF,TGTGCCAGTAGTATAGTCGTGGGGAACACCGGGGAGCTGTTTTTT
TRBD2,TRBJ2-1,TRBV30,.,CAWSGLAGGLQFF,TGTGCCTGGAGTGGACTAGCGGGGGGGCTGCAGTTCTTC